These T cell receptor beta chains were read from a single sample in a study of blood T cells in healthy people across ages. TCRdb processed the 5' RACE reads anew with MiXCR; each CDR3 protein has one entry. This sample has 750,000 to 1,000,000 distinct CDR3 sequences, with roughly 28% found just once. The same specimen was also included in a second study, on T cells of mothers and their children.

The sequencing input was blood. Receptors were obtained from a woman aged 35 to 49 in good health. CDR3s include the opening cysteine and the closing phenylalanine or tryptophan. The D gene is left open where the match is weak. Size values are once, few and many counts, or a class for expanded clones, and some rows have none.

CDR3 DNA: TGTGCCAGCAGCTTAGATCGCGTGGGGGCAACCGGCGGGGAGCTGTTTTTT; CDR3 protein: CASSLDRVGATGGELFF; D gene: NA; J gene: TRBJ2-2; V gene: TRBV11-2; clone size: NA
CDR3 DNA: TGCGCCAGCAGCCAACCGGGCACAGACACAGATACGCAGTATTTT; CDR3 protein: CASSQPGTDTDTQYF; D gene: NA; J gene: TRBJ2-3; V gene: TRBV4-1; clone size: NA
CDR3 DNA: TGTGCCAGCAGCTTAGATCGAGGGGGCGCAGCCACTGAAGCTTTCTTT; CDR3 protein: CASSLDRGGAATEAFF; D gene: TRBD1; J gene: TRBJ1-1; V gene: TRBV11-2; clone size: many
CDR3 DNA: TGCGCCAGCAGCTTGGGTTCTGGCGTAGGGGAGCAGTTCTTC; CDR3 protein: CASSLGSGVGEQFF; D gene: NA; J gene: TRBJ2-1; V gene: TRBV5-1; clone size: few
CDR3 DNA: TGTGCCAGCAGTTTAACCCCCGGGGGGCAGTACTTC; CDR3 protein: CASSLTPGGQYF; D gene: NA; J gene: TRBJ2-7; V gene: TRBV28; clone size: few
CDR3 DNA: TGTGCCAGCAGTGAAGCGGACGGAAATTGGGACGGGGAGCTGTTTTTT; CDR3 protein: CASSEADGNWDGELFF; D gene: NA; J gene: TRBJ2-2; V gene: TRBV6-1; clone size: few
CDR3 DNA: TGTGCCAGCAGTTTGTTTGGTACTGAAGCTTTCTTT; CDR3 protein: CASSLFGTEAFF; D gene: NA; J gene: TRBJ1-1; V gene: TRBV12-3/TRBV12-4; clone size: NA
CDR3 DNA: TGTGCCACGAGCCTAGCTGGGGCCAACGTCCTGACTTTC; CDR3 protein: CATSLAGANVLTF; D gene: NA; J gene: TRBJ2-6; V gene: TRBV10-3; clone size: many
CDR3 DNA: TGTGCCGCCCGCGATGGGACCGCCGATATCTATGGCTACACCTTC; CDR3 protein: CAARDGTADIYGYTF; D gene: NA; J gene: TRBJ1-2; V gene: TRBV10-3; clone size: many
CDR3 DNA: TGCGCCAGCACATCGTTTTTCTCGGAAAAGAGCACTGAAGCTTTCTTT; CDR3 protein: CASTSFFSEKSTEAFF; D gene: NA; J gene: TRBJ1-1; V gene: TRBV5-1; clone size: NA
CDR3 DNA: TGCAGTGCTAGTCGACAGGGCCGTGACTATGGCTACACCTTC; CDR3 protein: CSASRQGRDYGYTF; D gene: TRBD1; J gene: TRBJ1-2; V gene: TRBV20-1; clone size: few
CDR3 DNA: TGTGTCAGCAGGGCGGACCCTGGGACTGAAGCTTTCTTT; CDR3 protein: CVSRADPGTEAFF; D gene: NA; J gene: TRBJ1-1; V gene: TRBV6-2/TRBV6-3; clone size: NA
CDR3 DNA: TGTGCCAGCAGTCCGGGACTAGCGGGGGTAGGATACGAGCAGTACTTC; CDR3 protein: CASSPGLAGVGYEQYF; D gene: TRBD2; J gene: TRBJ2-7; V gene: TRBV9; clone size: NA
CDR3 DNA: TGTGCCAGCAGTTACCCCCAGGCTAGCGGGTCGGCAGATACGCAGTATTTT; CDR3 protein: CASSYPQASGSADTQYF; D gene: TRBD2; J gene: TRBJ2-3; V gene: TRBV6-2/TRBV6-3; clone size: few
CDR3 DNA: TGTGCCAGCAGACTAGCGGGGATCGAGACCCAGTACTTC; CDR3 protein: CASRLAGIETQYF; D gene: TRBD2; J gene: TRBJ2-5; V gene: TRBV28; clone size: many
CDR3 DNA: TGCGCCAGCAGCTTGGGGTCAGGTCCCAATGAGCAGTTCTTC; CDR3 protein: CASSLGSGPNEQFF; D gene: NA; J gene: TRBJ2-1; V gene: TRBV5-1; clone size: many
CDR3 DNA: TGTGCCAGCAGCGCTTACAGGGACCAAGAGACCCAGTACTTC; CDR3 protein: CASSAYRDQETQYF; D gene: NA; J gene: TRBJ2-5; V gene: TRBV7-9; clone size: many
CDR3 DNA: TGCGCCAGCAGCCAAGGAAAGATACTAGCGGGGGGGAACACAGATACGCAGTATTTT; CDR3 protein: CASSQGKILAGGNTDTQYF; D gene: TRBD2; J gene: TRBJ2-3; V gene: TRBV4-1; clone size: few
CDR3 DNA: TGCAGCGTGGACACCTATTACGAGCAGTACTTC; CDR3 protein: CSVDTYYEQYF; D gene: NA; J gene: TRBJ2-7; V gene: TRBV29-1; clone size: many
CDR3 DNA: TGCGCCAGCAAACAACTAGCGGGATTCCTCTACGAGCTGTACTTC; CDR3 protein: CASKQLAGFLYELYF; D gene: TRBD2; J gene: TRBJ2-5; V gene: TRBV5-1; clone size: NA
CDR3 DNA: TGCAGTGCTAGCACGCGGAGCAATCAGCCCCAGCATTTT; CDR3 protein: CSASTRSNQPQHF; D gene: NA; J gene: TRBJ1-5; V gene: TRBV20-1; clone size: NA
CDR3 DNA: TGTGCCAGCAGCTTAGATTCTACAGGCTCCTACAATGAGCAGTTCTTC; CDR3 protein: CASSLDSTGSYNEQFF; D gene: NA; J gene: TRBJ2-1; V gene: TRBV11-3; clone size: few
CDR3 DNA: TGCAGTGCTGTAGGGAACCAGGGGGGCTACACCTTC; CDR3 protein: CSAVGNQGGYTF; D gene: NA; J gene: TRBJ1-2; V gene: TRBV20-1; clone size: many
CDR3 DNA: TGTGCCAGCAGTTACGGCAGGGGGGGCCGCTTAACAGATACGCAGTATTTT; CDR3 protein: CASSYGRGGRLTDTQYF; D gene: NA; J gene: TRBJ2-3; V gene: TRBV6-2/TRBV6-3; clone size: NA
CDR3 DNA: TGTGCCAGTAGTCCCGGGACAGGGTTTACAGATACGCAGTATTTT; CDR3 protein: CASSPGTGFTDTQYF; D gene: TRBD1; J gene: TRBJ2-3; V gene: TRBV19; clone size: NA
CDR3 DNA: TGCGCCAGCAGCTTAGCGGGATCATTTAGCGGGGCAGAGACCCAGTACTTC; CDR3 protein: CASSLAGSFSGAETQYF; D gene: TRBD2; J gene: TRBJ2-5; V gene: TRBV5-1; clone size: NA
CDR3 DNA: TGTGCCAGCAGTTCCCCTGACAGGGCGAGCTCCTACGAGCAGTACTTC; CDR3 protein: CASSSPDRASSYEQYF; D gene: TRBD1; J gene: TRBJ2-7; V gene: TRBV6-6; clone size: NA
CDR3 DNA: TGCAGTGCTAGGCCTCGGGATCCAAACTACAATGAGCAGTTCTTC; CDR3 protein: CSARPRDPNYNEQFF; D gene: NA; J gene: TRBJ2-1; V gene: TRBV20-1; clone size: few
CDR3 DNA: TGTGCCAGCAGCCAACACCCCCGACAGGGTCTCACAGATACGCAGTATTTT; CDR3 protein: CASSQHPRQGLTDTQYF; D gene: TRBD1; J gene: TRBJ2-3; V gene: TRBV7-3; clone size: many
CDR3 DNA: TGTGCCAGCAGACCGGGACTGAGCTCCTACGAGCAGTACTTC; CDR3 protein: CASRPGLSSYEQYF; D gene: NA; J gene: TRBJ2-7; V gene: TRBV7-2; clone size: many
CDR3 DNA: TGTGCCAGCAGCTTATCACGGGTGGGCGGAGATACGCAGTATTTT; CDR3 protein: CASSLSRVGGDTQYF; D gene: NA; J gene: TRBJ2-3; V gene: TRBV7-8; clone size: few
CDR3 DNA: TGCGCCAGCAGCCAAGATTTAATTGAAGCTTTCTTT; CDR3 protein: CASSQDLIEAFF; D gene: NA; J gene: TRBJ1-1; V gene: TRBV4-1; clone size: few
CDR3 DNA: TGTGCCAGCAGTTCCGGACAGACCAAAACGGGGGCCAACGTCCTGACTTTC; CDR3 protein: CASSSGQTKTGANVLTF; D gene: NA; J gene: TRBJ2-6; V gene: TRBV6-5; clone size: many
CDR3 DNA: TGTGCCAGCAATAACAATGAGCAGTACTTC; CDR3 protein: CASNNNEQYF; D gene: NA; J gene: TRBJ2-5; V gene: TRBV6-6; clone size: once
CDR3 DNA: TGCAGTCCGGACAGGACAAACTATGGCTACACCTTC; CDR3 protein: CSPDRTNYGYTF; D gene: TRBD1; J gene: TRBJ1-2; V gene: TRBV20-1; clone size: many
CDR3 DNA: TGCGCCAGCAAGGGACAGCAGAACACTGAAGCTTTCTTT; CDR3 protein: CASKGQQNTEAFF; D gene: TRBD1; J gene: TRBJ1-1; V gene: TRBV5-1; clone size: NA
CDR3 DNA: TGCGCCAGCAGGCCCCGTCCCACAGGGGACTATGGCTACACCTTC; CDR3 protein: CASRPRPTGDYGYTF; D gene: TRBD1; J gene: TRBJ1-2; V gene: TRBV5-1; clone size: few
CDR3 DNA: TGCAGTGCTCCCGGAGGGGCAGGGGGCTTTGGGAACACTGAAGCTTTCTTT; CDR3 protein: CSAPGGAGGFGNTEAFF; D gene: TRBD1; J gene: TRBJ1-1; V gene: TRBV20-1; clone size: NA
CDR3 DNA: TGCAGTGCTAGAGATTTCCAGGGGGAATCGTACGAGCAGTACTTC; CDR3 protein: CSARDFQGESYEQYF; D gene: TRBD1; J gene: TRBJ2-7; V gene: TRBV20-1; clone size: many
CDR3 DNA: TGCAGTGCGAAGCAGGGGGCTAATGAAAAACTGTTTTTT; CDR3 protein: CSAKQGANEKLFF; D gene: TRBD1; J gene: TRBJ1-4; V gene: TRBV20-1; clone size: NA
CDR3 DNA: TGCGCCAGCAGCCAACGGGACACTAATTCACCCCTCCACTTT; CDR3 protein: CASSQRDTNSPLHF; D gene: NA; J gene: TRBJ1-6; V gene: TRBV4-3; clone size: few
CDR3 DNA: TGTGCCAGCAGCCGTCCCGGGGTCGCAGGGGAAGAGACCCAGTTCTTC; CDR3 protein: CASSRPGVAGEETQFF; D gene: NA; J gene: TRBJ2-1; V gene: TRBV3-1; clone size: NA
CDR3 DNA: TGTGCCATCAGGGAGGGGACTACGAAGGACACTGAAGCTTTCTTT; CDR3 protein: CAIREGTTKDTEAFF; D gene: NA; J gene: TRBJ1-1; V gene: TRBV10-3; clone size: NA
CDR3 DNA: TGTGCCATCAGCGTGACAGGGGGGAAGGAAGAGACCCAGTACTTC; CDR3 protein: CAISVTGGKEETQYF; D gene: TRBD1; J gene: TRBJ2-5; V gene: TRBV10-3; clone size: many
CDR3 DNA: TGTGCTATGACAGGGGGAGGATACACCTTC; CDR3 protein: CAMTGGGYTF; D gene: TRBD1; J gene: TRBJ1-2; V gene: TRBV30; clone size: NA
CDR3 DNA: TGTGCCAGCAGGCGTCGGGGCACCTATAGCAATCAGCCCCAGCATTTT; CDR3 protein: CASRRRGTYSNQPQHF; D gene: NA; J gene: TRBJ1-5; V gene: TRBV28; clone size: few
CDR3 DNA: TGTGCCAGTGCCCAAAACGGACGGAACACAGATACGCAGTATTTT; CDR3 protein: CASAQNGRNTDTQYF; D gene: NA; J gene: TRBJ2-3; V gene: TRBV19; clone size: NA
CDR3 DNA: TGCGCCAGCAGCCAAGATCCCCCAGCTTCTTCCTACAATGAGCAGTTCTTC; CDR3 protein: CASSQDPPASSYNEQFF; D gene: NA; J gene: TRBJ2-1; V gene: TRBV4-1; clone size: few
CDR3 DNA: TGTGCCAGCAGCTCGGGACAGATAGGCACAGATACGCAGTATTTT; CDR3 protein: CASSSGQIGTDTQYF; D gene: TRBD1; J gene: TRBJ2-3; V gene: TRBV7-2; clone size: once
CDR3 DNA: TGCAGTGCTAAAGCGGACAGGGCCGGGAGGGTCTACGAGCAGTACTTC; CDR3 protein: CSAKADRAGRVYEQYF; D gene: NA; J gene: TRBJ2-7; V gene: TRBV20-1; clone size: many
CDR3 DNA: TGCGCCAGCAGCTGGGATTCCGGAGAGCAGTTCTTC; CDR3 protein: CASSWDSGEQFF; D gene: NA; J gene: TRBJ2-1; V gene: TRBV5-1; clone size: few
CDR3 DNA: TGTGCCAGCAGCCTCGGACAGGCTGGGGCCAACGTCCTGACTTTC; CDR3 protein: CASSLGQAGANVLTF; D gene: TRBD1; J gene: TRBJ2-6; V gene: TRBV28; clone size: few
CDR3 DNA: TGCGCCAGCAGCTGGGGACAGGGGGCCTATGGCTACACCTTC; CDR3 protein: CASSWGQGAYGYTF; D gene: TRBD1; J gene: TRBJ1-2; V gene: TRBV5-1; clone size: many